These 27 T cell receptor beta chains share one sample of origin, sequenced in a study of blood T cell repertoires in COVID-19. The data were produced by immunoSEQ multiplex PCR, yet TCRdb's version contains in-frame clones alone and is incomplete. This sample has 200,000 to 300,000 clones; 75% to 90% occur once, and the top ten carry around 3.5%. Material: peripheral blood. The source of these receptors is a woman between 40 and 55 years old with acute or convalescent COVID-19.

The V gene is TRBV12-3 or TRBV12-4, the J gene TRBJ2-3; TRBD1 matches 8 bases. V lost 6 bases and J lost 4; bases outside the gene matches: 3. The CDR3 runs 13 residues. Written as DNA, the CDR3 is TGTGCCAGCAGCCTACAGGGGGCAGATACGCAGTATTTT. Translation gives CASSLQGADTQYF.

The chain carries TRBV30 and TRBJ1-1, with 7 bases lining up with TRBD1. The ends lost 1 base at V and 3 bases at J; junction bases unmatched: 8. Per the germline V gene, CDR1 is GTSNPN and CDR2 is SVGIG (reference sequence). The CDR3 runs 15 residues. The CDR3 is CAWSAMTGQYTEAFF. The CDR3 DNA reads as TGTGCCTGGAGTGCCATGACAGGGCAGTACACTGAAGCTTTCTTT.

The rearrangement links TRBV7-2 to TRBJ2-5; 12 bases map to TRBD2. The V gene end was trimmed by 5 bases and the J gene end by 0 bases; junction bases not matched to a gene: 13. This CDR3 is built from 19 residues. The germline gives CDR1 SGHTA, CDR2 FQGNSA. CDR3 bases: TGTGCCAGCAGCCCCTCCCCGACTAGCGGGAGAAGGTACCAAGAGACCCAGTACTTC. Translated: CASSPSPTSGRRYQETQYF. Full variable domain (rest looked up from reference TRBV7-2 and TRBJ2-5): GAGVSQSPSNKVTEKGKDVELRCDPISGHTALYWYRQSLGQGLEFLIYFQGNSAPDKSGLPSDRFSAERTGGSVSTLTIQRTQQEDSAVYLCASSPSPTSGRRYQETQYFGPGTRLLVL.

The gene calls are TRBV29-1 and TRBJ2-1; tentative D call: TRBD2 (6 bases). Trimming pared 4 bases from V and 10 bases from J, leaving 11 bases between. Germline V lookup: CDR1 SQVTM, CDR2 ANQGSEA. CDR3 length equals 11 residues. The CDR3 here is CSVGGEAEQFF. The CDR3, as DNA: TGCAGCGTTGGGGGGGAGGCAGAGCAGTTCTTC.

The gene calls are TRBV6-6 and TRBJ1-2; no definite D call. Trimming took 6 bases from V and 1 from J, leaving 12 bases between them. The CDR3 consists of 14 residues. Germline values: CDR1 MNHNY, CDR2 SVGAGI (reference sequence). The CDR3, as DNA: TGTGCCAGCAGCGAGGAGGGTGTTAACTATGGCTACACCTTC. This sequence encodes CASSEEGVNYGYTF.

This chain connects TRBV30 to TRBJ1-2, with TRBD1 as a possible D gene (6 bases). Germline CDR1 GTSNPN, CDR2 SVGIG (reference sequence). V lost 2 bases and J 7 bases, leaving 14 bases between the germline ends. The CDR3 extends over 13 amino acids. The CDR3 reads CAWSSGQGFGYTF. CDR3 coding DNA: TGTGCCTGGAGTTCTGGGCAGGGGTTTGGCTACACCTTC.

The chain carries TRBV4-2 and TRBJ1-1; D not certain. Per the germline V gene, CDR1 is LGHNA and CDR2 is YNFKEQ. The CDR3 consists of 11 residues. The ends were cut back, 4 bases at V and 9 bases at J, with 9 bases in the middle. The CDR3 DNA sequence: TGTGCCAGCAGCCGAGGGTATCAAGCTTTCTTT. It is translated as CASSRGYQAFF.

The chain has TRBV19 and TRBJ1-5, with TRBD1 matching 8 bases. This CDR3 comprises 14 residues. Germline values: CDR1 LNHDA, CDR2 SQIVND (reference sequence). With V trimmed by 6 bases and J by 4 bases, 5 bases remained unmatched. In DNA form, the CDR3 reads TGTGCCAGTAGCAGGGGGCGAGGGAATCAGCCCCAGCATTTT. It encodes CASSRGRGNQPQHF.

V usage is TRBV10-3 and J usage is TRBJ1-5, with 9 bases aligning to TRBD1. This CDR3 region has 14 residues. CDR1 is ENHRY and CDR2 is SYGVKD in the germline V gene. V gave up 6 bases and J gave up 5 bases; unmatched junction bases: 5. The CDR3 spells CAISDRTGDQPQHF. In nucleotides, the CDR3 is TGTGCCATCAGCGACCGGACAGGGGATCAGCCCCAGCATTTT.

The V and J genes are TRBV15 and TRBJ2-5, with D perhaps matching TRBD1 (6 bases). There are 16 residues in the CDR3. Trimming stripped 0 bases from V and 1 base from J, with 12 bases between. Germline-derived CDR1 and CDR2 are LNHNV and YYDKDF (reference sequence). The CDR3 loop is CATSRDLAGVQETQYF. CDR3 nucleotide sequence: TGTGCCACCAGCAGAGATCTAGCAGGGGTCCAAGAGACCCAGTACTTC.

The chain has TRBV19 and TRBJ2-3; D is perhaps TRBD2 (6 bases). Looked up from germline, CDR1 is LNHDA and CDR2 is SQIVND (reference sequence). Trimming pared 5 bases from V and 5 bases from J, leaving 17 bases between. The CDR3 runs 15 residues. CDR3 in DNA: TGTGCCAGTAGTTATGGGACTCGCTCGGTAGATACGCAGTATTTT. This sequence encodes CASSYGTRSVDTQYF.

The chain joins TRBV27 to TRBJ1-5, with 9 bases matching TRBD1. CDR3 length equals 15 residues. After removal of 5 bases from V and 2 bases from J, the junction contained 4 bases not matched to a gene. CDR1 and CDR2 from the germline V gene are MNHEY and SMNVEV (reference sequence). CDR3 loop: CASSPGTGRNQPQHF. CDR3 coding DNA: TGTGCCAGCAGTCCTGGGACAGGGCGCAATCAGCCCCAGCATTTT.

This clone has more than one count but fewer than ten. This sequence joins TRBV28 and TRBJ1-2; D not certain. Germline V gives CDR1 MDHEN, CDR2 SYDVKM. V shed 6 bases and J shed 4 bases, with 6 bases lying between them. This CDR3 contains 11 residues. The CDR3 DNA is TGTGCCAGCAGCACTATCTATGGCTACACCTTC. Amino acids: CASSTIYGYTF.

This chain joins TRBV5-3 and TRBJ1-5, with 10 positions matching TRBD1. TRBV5-3 is given ORF status, its function remaining uncertain. With V trimmed by 2 bases and J by 5 bases, 10 bases remained unmatched. The CDR3 has 17 residues. The CDR3 DNA is TGTGCCAGAAGCTTTTGGGGACAGGGGCGTTTCTATCAGCCCCAGCATTTT. This codes for CARSFWGQGRFYQPQHF.

The chain is built from TRBV24-1 and TRBJ2-3; TRBD2 is a possible D gene (6 bases). CDR3 size: 19 residues. CDR1 KGHDR and CDR2 SFDVKD come from the germline V gene. Between the trimmed V and J ends, which lost 4 bases and 2 bases, there was a span of 24 bases. The CDR3, as DNA: TGTGCCACCAGTGACTATATCGGGACTTCTCATGCTACCACAGATACGCAGTATTTT. Its translation: CATSDYIGTSHATTDTQYF.

The chain employs TRBV27 and TRBJ1-6; 7 bases line up with TRBD1. V lost 6 bases and J lost 6; bases outside the gene matches: 5. Germline CDR1 reads MNHEY; CDR2 reads SMNVEV (reference sequence). The CDR3 runs to 14 residues. DNA of the CDR3: TGTGCCAGCAGGGGACAGTCCAGTAATTCACCCCTCCACTTT. It is translated as CASRGQSSNSPLHF.

V and J are TRBV2 and TRBJ1-2, with D unclear. Per germline, CDR1 SNHLY and CDR2 FYNNEI. The CDR3 runs to 15 residues. Trimming left V 1 base short and J 7 bases short, with 16 bases between. The CDR3 protein is CASSEGKPGLGGYTF. CDR3 bases: TGTGCCAGCAGTGAAGGCAAGCCCGGGTTAGGTGGCTACACCTTC.

CDR3 bases: TGTGCCAGCAGCCTCCGAGGGATGGTAACTGAAGCTTTCTTT. This sequence encodes CASSLRGMVTEAFF. The chain links TRBV27 to TRBJ1-1, with unresolved D. The germline V and J ends were trimmed by 6 bases and 5 bases, with 16 bases remaining between them. The CDR3 sequence is 14 residues long. In germline, CDR1 is MNHEY, CDR2 SMNVEV (reference sequence).

This sequence joins TRBV6-5 and TRBJ1-4; D is unclear. Trimming pared 3 bases from V and 10 bases from J, leaving 15 bases between. Germline values: CDR1 MNHEY, CDR2 SVGAGI. The CDR3 is 14 amino acids. As DNA, the CDR3 is TGTGCCAGCAGTTATAGACTGGGAGAGGGAAAACTGTTTTTT. Translating it yields CASSYRLGEGKLFF.

This clone appeared once. The chain couples TRBV5-6 to TRBJ2-1; 8 bases are shared with TRBD2. J gave up 6 bases and V 2 bases, and 10 bases lay outside the gene matches. This CDR3 comprises 16 residues. The germline gives CDR1 SGHDT, CDR2 YYEEEE. The CDR3 sequence is CASSLSGGTSVNEQFF. CDR3 sequence (DNA): TGTGCCAGCAGCTTATCGGGGGGGACTTCGGTCAATGAGCAGTTCTTC.

Worth noting for this clone: Other nucleotide sequences in the sample specify the same CDR3. The J gene is TRBJ2-1, the V gene TRBV2, with unresolved D. V was clipped by 4 bases and J by 0 bases, with 4 bases between them. Germline lookup yields CDR1 SNHLY and CDR2 FYNNEI. The CDR3 sequence is 13 residues long. CDR3 residues: CASSGSSYNEQFF. The CDR3 DNA reads as TGTGCCAGCAGTGGTAGCTCCTACAATGAGCAGTTCTTC.

The chain is built from TRBV7-3 and TRBJ2-1, with TRBD2 matching 9 bases. V lost 2 bases to trimming and J lost 3 bases; unmatched junction nucleotides: 5. This CDR3 contains 16 residues. Germline V CDR1 and CDR2: SGHTA, FQGTGA. The CDR3 region is CASSLLTSGLYNEQFF. Here the CDR3 DNA reads TGTGCCAGCAGCTTACTTACTAGCGGGCTCTACAATGAGCAGTTCTTC.

The CDR3 loop is CARAGPETNSPLHF. CDR3 DNA: TGTGCCAGGGCGGGGCCCGAAACTAATTCACCCCTCCACTTT. This chain connects TRBV2 to TRBJ1-6; D perhaps matches TRBD1 (5 bases). The CDR3 loop spans 14 amino acids. Germline V lookup: CDR1 SNHLY, CDR2 FYNNEI. V lost 9 bases, J lost 6 bases, and 15 bases lay in between. Using reference TRBV2 and TRBJ1-6 for the parts outside the CDR3, the full variable domain is EPEVTQTPSHQVTQMGQEVILRCVPISNHLYFYWYRQILGQKVEFLVSFYNNEISEKSEIFDDQFSVERPDGSNFTLKIRSTKLEDSAMYFCARAGPETNSPLHFGNGTRLTVT.

The rearrangement links TRBV19 to TRBJ2-5, with D possibly TRBD2 on 6 matching bases. CDR1 is LNHDA and CDR2 is SQIVND in the germline V gene (reference sequence). The CDR3 spans 17 residues. The V gene lost 2 bases and the J gene lost 3 bases, with 19 bases spanning the gap. CDR3 protein: CASSIRVTGGTKETQYF. DNA for the CDR3: TGTGCCAGTAGTATAAGGGTGACCGGCGGGACGAAAGAGACCCAGTACTTC.

This sequence joins TRBV15 and TRBJ2-3; TRBD1 matches 7 bases. The CDR3 totals 17 residues. Per the germline V gene, CDR1 is LNHNV and CDR2 is YYDKDF (reference sequence). Trimming removed 1 base from V and 3 bases from J; junction bases left unmatched: 10. CDR3 DNA sequence: TGTGCCACCAGCAGAGTCCCCGGGGACAGAAGTACAGATACGCAGTATTTT. Translated, it gives CATSRVPGDRSTDTQYF.

The chain uses TRBV6-5 and TRBJ1-3, with 7 bases lining up with TRBD1. Germline V gene sequence: CDR1 MNHEY, CDR2 SVGAGI. This CDR3 has 15 amino acids. The ends lost 6 bases at V and 4 bases at J; junction bases unmatched: 9. Here the CDR3 reads CASSRQGTTGNTIYF. CDR3 sequence (DNA): TGTGCCAGCAGCAGACAGGGTACGACGGGAAACACCATATATTTT.

The V and J genes are TRBV7-9 and TRBJ1-2; D is uncertain. V was trimmed by 11 bases and J by 10 bases, leaving 23 bases between them. Per germline, CDR1 SEHNR and CDR2 FQNEAQ (reference sequence). The CDR3 has 13 residues. CDR3 in DNA: TGTGCCTCAGCGTGGAGGGAGGGCGTGGACTACACCTTC. The encoded protein is CASAWREGVDYTF.